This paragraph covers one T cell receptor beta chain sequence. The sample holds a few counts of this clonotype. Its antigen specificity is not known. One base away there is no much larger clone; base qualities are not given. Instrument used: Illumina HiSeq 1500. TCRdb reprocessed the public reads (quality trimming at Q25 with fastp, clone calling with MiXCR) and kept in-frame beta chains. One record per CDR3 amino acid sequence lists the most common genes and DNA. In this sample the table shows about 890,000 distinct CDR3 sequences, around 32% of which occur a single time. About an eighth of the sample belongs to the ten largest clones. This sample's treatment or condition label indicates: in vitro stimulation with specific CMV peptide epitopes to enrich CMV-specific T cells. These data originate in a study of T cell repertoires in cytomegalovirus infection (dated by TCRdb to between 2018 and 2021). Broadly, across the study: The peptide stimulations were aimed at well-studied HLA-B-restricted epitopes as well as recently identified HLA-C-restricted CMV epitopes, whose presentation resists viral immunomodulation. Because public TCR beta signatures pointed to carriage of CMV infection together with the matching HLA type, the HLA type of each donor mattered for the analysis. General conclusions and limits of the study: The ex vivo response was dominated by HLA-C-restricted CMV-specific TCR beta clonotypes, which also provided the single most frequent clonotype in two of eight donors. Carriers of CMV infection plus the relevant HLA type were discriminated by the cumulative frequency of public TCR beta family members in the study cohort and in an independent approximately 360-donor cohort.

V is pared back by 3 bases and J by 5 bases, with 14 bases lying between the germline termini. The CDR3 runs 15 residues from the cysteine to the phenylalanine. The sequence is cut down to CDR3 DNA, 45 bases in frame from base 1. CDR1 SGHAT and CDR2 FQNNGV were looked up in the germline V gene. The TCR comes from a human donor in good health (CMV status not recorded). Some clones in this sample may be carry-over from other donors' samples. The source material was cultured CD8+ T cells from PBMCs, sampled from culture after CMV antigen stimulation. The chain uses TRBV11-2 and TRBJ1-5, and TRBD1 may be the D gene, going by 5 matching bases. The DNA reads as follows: TGTGCCAGCAGCTTCCGGGGGGGATCGGATCAGCCCCAGCATTTT. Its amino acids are CASSFRGGSDQPQHF.